This TCR beta chain was recovered during a study of cytomegalovirus exposure and HLA in healthy donors (dated 2017 in TCRdb). Describing the broader study: A later analysis indicated that the 120 validation repertoires were generated on the platform also employed for the roughly 730 repertoires of the first cohort. The aim of the study was to test whether cataloging public T cell receptors could identify signatures of past pathogen exposure. A separate validation cohort of more than 100 different subjects was used in addition to the 666-subject first cohort. High-throughput TCR immunosequencing, statistical association of individual TCRs with disease status, and machine learning were combined to predict cytomegalovirus infection status. Broader findings and caveats from the paper: In vitro tests confirmed that three of the cytomegalovirus-associated TCR beta chains recognize cytomegalovirus antigens. A total of some 180 TCR beta chains were listed by the study as associated with cytomegalovirus. The authors suggested that the approach could potentially be extended to other disease states and immunological phenotypes. While some public TCRs were present in many individuals, most TCR sequences turned up only very rarely across donors. A later analysis found that TCRs clustered in the first cohort also tended to co-occur in the 130 or so validation repertoires, with 94% of cluster scores above 0. Cytomegalovirus status was reported to be diagnosed by the classifier with high specificity and sensitivity in both the original and validation cohorts. All 120 or so repertoires were used to score co-occurrence in the validation cohort in a later analysis, because that analysis had no HLA typing for the cohort.

Donors formed part of the validation cohort, which comprised 120 subjects and was distinct from the first cohort of under 750 subjects. In regard to this clone: The specificity of this receptor is unknown. Base qualities are not provided; no much larger clone lies one nucleotide away.

The CDR3 runs 14 residues from the cysteine to the phenylalanine. Only the CDR3 part of the read is kept: 42 bases, read in frame from the first base. As encoded in the germline V gene, CDR1 is SGDLS while CDR2 is YYNGEE. The V and J ends are trimmed by 3 bases and 1 base, leaving 10 bases between them. The method was the immunoSEQ multiplex PCR assay. As for the authors' bioinformatics: To diagnose cytomegalovirus status from the catalog of TCR beta chain sequences, a statistical classification framework was built. The table was pulled from immuneACCESS by TCRdb, which kept in-frame rearrangements only. Such tables lose some clones; where checked, under half of the loss comes from unresolved V genes, and the rest has no known cause. D and trimming were read from the DNA, whereas the V and J calls and clone size are those reported in that table. The sample table contains approximately 300,000 clones; only one count was recorded for roughly 89% of them. The ten top clones hold around 0.84% of the sample.

Sequences were obtained from PBMCs. The origin of this receptor is a woman aged 18 to 35 in good health and CMV-seronegative. The sequence is built from TRBV9 and TRBJ1-1; a tentative D call is TRBD1 (6 bases match). In nucleotide form, the sequence is TGTGCCAGCAGCGCAACAGGGTCGAACACTGAAGCTTTCTTT. Its translation is CASSATGSNTEAFF.